Listed here is a single TCR beta chain. The antigen remains unidentified. The data belong to a study of shared clonotypes between healthy human individuals. Whole-study results and caveats: Genetic and exposure-history diversity was limited by the small donor number.

The CDR3 runs 13 residues. Germline V lookup: CDR1 SQVTM, CDR2 ANQGSEA. V trimming: 7 bases; J trimming: 5 bases; junction bases outside the gene matches: 8. Genomic DNA (from each subset) was split evenly across several immunoSEQ plates. Method: immunoSEQ multiplex PCR; TCRdb's copy keeps in-frame clones and lacks some. The table has roughly 500,000 clones, roughly 80% seen once. The sequencing sample was made of PBMCs. This sequence originates from a woman in her forties in good health. Some clones in this sample may be carry-over from other donors' samples. The chain uses TRBV29-1 and TRBJ1-1; TRBD1 matches 9 bases. CDR3 in DNA: TGCAGCGCGGGACAGGGCAAGGGGACTGAAGCTTTCTTT. As protein: CSAGQGKGTEAFF.